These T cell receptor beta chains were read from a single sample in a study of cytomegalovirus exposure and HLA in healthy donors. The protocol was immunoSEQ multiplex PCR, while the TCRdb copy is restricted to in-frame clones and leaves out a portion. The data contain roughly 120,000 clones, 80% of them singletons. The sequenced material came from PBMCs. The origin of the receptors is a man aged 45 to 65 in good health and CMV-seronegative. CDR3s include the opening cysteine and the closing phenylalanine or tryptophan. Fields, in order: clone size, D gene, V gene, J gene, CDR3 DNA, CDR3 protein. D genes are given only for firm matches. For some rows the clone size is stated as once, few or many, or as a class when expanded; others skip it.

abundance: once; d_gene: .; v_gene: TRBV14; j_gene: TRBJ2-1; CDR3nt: TGTGCCAGCAGCCCCAGGGCTAGGGTCTACAATGAGCAGTTCTTC; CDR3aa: CASSPRARVYNEQFF
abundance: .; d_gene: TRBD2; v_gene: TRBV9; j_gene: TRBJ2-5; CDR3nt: TGTGCCAGCAGCGTAGAAGCGGGGGTGGGAGAGACCCAGTACTTC; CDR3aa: CASSVEAGVGETQYF
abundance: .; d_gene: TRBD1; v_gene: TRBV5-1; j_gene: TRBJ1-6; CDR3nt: TGCGCCAGCAGGGGGGACAGGGATAATTCACCCCTCCACTTT; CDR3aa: CASRGDRDNSPLHF
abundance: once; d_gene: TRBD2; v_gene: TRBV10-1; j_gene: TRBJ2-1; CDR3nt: TGCGCCAGCAGCCTAGCGGGAGGTGAGTGGTCCTACAATGAGCAGTTCTTC; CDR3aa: CASSLAGGEWSYNEQFF
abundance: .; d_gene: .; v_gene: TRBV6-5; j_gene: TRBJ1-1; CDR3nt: TGTGCCAGCAGTTACTATGGCATGAACACTGAAGCTTTCTTT; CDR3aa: CASSYYGMNTEAFF
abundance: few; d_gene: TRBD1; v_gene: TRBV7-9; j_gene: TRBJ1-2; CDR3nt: TGTGCCAGCAGCTTAGCATTCTCTAGAAACACAGGGGGCGAGGGCTACACCTTC; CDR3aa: CASSLAFSRNTGGEGYTF
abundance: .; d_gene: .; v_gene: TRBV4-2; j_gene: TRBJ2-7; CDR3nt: TGTGCCAGCAGCCAAGAGGATAGCGACTCCTACGAGCAGTACTTC; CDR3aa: CASSQEDSDSYEQYF
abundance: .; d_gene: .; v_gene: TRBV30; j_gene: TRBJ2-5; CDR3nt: TGTGCCTGGGGCCCCTCGGAGACCCAGTACTTC; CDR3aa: CAWGPSETQYF
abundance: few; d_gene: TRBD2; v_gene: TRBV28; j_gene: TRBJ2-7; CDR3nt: TGTGCCAGCACCTTTGGACTAGCAGAGCAGTACTTC; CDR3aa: CASTFGLAEQYF
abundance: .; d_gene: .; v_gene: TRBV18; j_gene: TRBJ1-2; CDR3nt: TGTGCCAGCTCACCACCGCACAGGGCGCCTTATGGCTACACCTTC; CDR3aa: CASSPPHRAPYGYTF
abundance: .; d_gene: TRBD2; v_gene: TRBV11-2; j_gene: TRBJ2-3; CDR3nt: TGTGCCCGCAGCGGAGAGGGACTAGCGGGAGTGCGTACGCAGTATTTT; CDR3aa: CARSGEGLAGVRTQYF
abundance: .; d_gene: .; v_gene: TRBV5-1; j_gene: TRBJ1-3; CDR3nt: TGCGCCAGCAGCAGGACAGTAGACTCTGGAAACACCATATATTTT; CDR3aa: CASSRTVDSGNTIYF
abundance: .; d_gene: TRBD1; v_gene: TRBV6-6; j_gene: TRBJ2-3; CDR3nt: TGTGCCAGCACCCGTGACAGGGGTGCAGATACGCAGTATTTT; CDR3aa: CASTRDRGADTQYF
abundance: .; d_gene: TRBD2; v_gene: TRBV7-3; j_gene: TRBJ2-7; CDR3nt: TGTGCCAGCAGCCCCGCGGGAGGGTCCAAACAGTACTTC; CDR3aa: CASSPAGGSKQYF
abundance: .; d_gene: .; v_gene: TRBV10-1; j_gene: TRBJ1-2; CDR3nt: TGCGCCACCCGATTTCGCGGCTGTGGCTACACCTTC; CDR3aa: CATRFRGCGYTF
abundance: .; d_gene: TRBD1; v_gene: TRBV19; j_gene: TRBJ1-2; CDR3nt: TGTGCCAGTAGTATACCAGGGGGCGGCTACACCTTC; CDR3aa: CASSIPGGGYTF
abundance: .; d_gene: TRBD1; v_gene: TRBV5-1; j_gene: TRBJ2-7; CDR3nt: TGCGCCAGCAGCTTGGATGGGACAGTTTTATACGAGCAGTACTTC; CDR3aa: CASSLDGTVLYEQYF
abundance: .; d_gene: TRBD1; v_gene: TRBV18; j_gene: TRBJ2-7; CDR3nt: TGTGCCAGCTCAGCACGGGACAGATCCTACGAGCAGTACTTC; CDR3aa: CASSARDRSYEQYF
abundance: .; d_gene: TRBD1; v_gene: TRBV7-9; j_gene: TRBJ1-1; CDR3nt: TGTGCCAGCAGTAGCGGCGGGACAGGCAAGGAAGCTTTCTTT; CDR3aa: CASSSGGTGKEAFF
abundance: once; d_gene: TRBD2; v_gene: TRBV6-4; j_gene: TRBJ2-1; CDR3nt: TGTGCCAGCAGTCTATACCTGGCGACTAGCGGGAGTGCCTCCTACAATGAGCAGTTCTTC; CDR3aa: CASSLYLATSGSASYNEQFF
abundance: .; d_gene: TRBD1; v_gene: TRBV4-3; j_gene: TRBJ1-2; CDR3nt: TGCGCCAGCAGCCGAGGGCGACAGGGGATGGCTAGCTACACCTTC; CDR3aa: CASSRGRQGMASYTF
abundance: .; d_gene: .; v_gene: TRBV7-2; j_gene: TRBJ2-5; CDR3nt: TGTGCCAGCAGCCCTATCTTAGTGCAGGGTACGACCCAGTACTTC; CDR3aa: CASSPILVQGTTQYF
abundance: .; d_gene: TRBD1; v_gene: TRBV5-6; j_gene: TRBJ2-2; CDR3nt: TGTGCCAGCAGCTTCGGGACAGGGGGCCTTTACGGGGAGCTGTTTTTT; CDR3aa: CASSFGTGGLYGELFF
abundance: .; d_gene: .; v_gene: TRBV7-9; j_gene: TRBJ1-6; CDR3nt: TGTGCCAGCAGCGCTGGGGGGTGGGAACCCCTCCACTTT; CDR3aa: CASSAGGWEPLHF
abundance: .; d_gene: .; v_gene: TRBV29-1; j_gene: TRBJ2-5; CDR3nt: TGCAGCGTTGTGGTAGCTGGGACCCAGTACTTC; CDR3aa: CSVVVAGTQYF
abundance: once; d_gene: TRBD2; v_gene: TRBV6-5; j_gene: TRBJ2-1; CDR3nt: TGTGCCGCCCACCGGGGCGGGAGGGCCTTTGAGCAGTTCTTC; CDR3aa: CAAHRGGRAFEQFF
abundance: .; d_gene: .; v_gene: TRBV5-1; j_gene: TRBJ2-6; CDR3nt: TGCGCCAGCACCTTTCTCTCCCCTGGGGCCAACGTCCTGACTTTC; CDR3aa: CASTFLSPGANVLTF
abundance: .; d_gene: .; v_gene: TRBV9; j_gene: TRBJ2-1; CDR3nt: TGTGCCAGCAGCGCTGGGAGTTTCAATGAGCAGTTCTTC; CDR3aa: CASSAGSFNEQFF
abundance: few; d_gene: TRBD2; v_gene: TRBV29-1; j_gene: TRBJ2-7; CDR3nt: TGCAGCGTTGTGGTCGCGGGAGGCCCTATCTACGAGCAGTACTTC; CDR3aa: CSVVVAGGPIYEQYF
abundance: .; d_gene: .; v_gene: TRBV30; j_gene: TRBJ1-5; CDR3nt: TGTGCCTGGGGTGTGATAAGGGAGAGCAATCAGCCCCAGCATTTT; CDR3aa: CAWGVIRESNQPQHF
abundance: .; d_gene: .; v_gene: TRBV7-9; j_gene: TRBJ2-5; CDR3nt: TGTGCCAGCAGCCTCCTCCGGACAGAAGAGACCCAGTACTTC; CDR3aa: CASSLLRTEETQYF
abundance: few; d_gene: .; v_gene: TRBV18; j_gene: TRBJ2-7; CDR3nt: TGTGCCAGCTCACCACTGCAGATGGCAGGCGAGCAGTACTTC; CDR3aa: CASSPLQMAGEQYF
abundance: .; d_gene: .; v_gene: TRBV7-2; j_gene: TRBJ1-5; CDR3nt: TGTGCCAGCAGCTTAGTAGCGGGGGAGGCTAATCAGCCCCAGCATTTT; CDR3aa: CASSLVAGEANQPQHF
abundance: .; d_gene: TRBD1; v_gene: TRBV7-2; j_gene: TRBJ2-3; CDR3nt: TGTGCCAGCAACCCCATACAGGGGGCGCGGTCGGCTAGCACAGATACGCAGTATTTT; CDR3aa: CASNPIQGARSASTDTQYF
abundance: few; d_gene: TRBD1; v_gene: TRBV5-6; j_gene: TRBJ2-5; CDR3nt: TGTGCCAGCAGCCCCAGGACAGGGACAGAGACCCAGTACTTC; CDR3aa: CASSPRTGTETQYF
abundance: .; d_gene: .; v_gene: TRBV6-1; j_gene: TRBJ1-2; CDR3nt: TGTGCCAGCAGTGAAGGAAACCGAACACCGTTCTATGGCTACACCTTC; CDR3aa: CASSEGNRTPFYGYTF
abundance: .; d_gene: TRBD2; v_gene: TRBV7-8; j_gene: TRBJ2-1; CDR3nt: TGTGCCAGCAGCACCCAAGGGGCGGGGGGCCGGGGCAATGAGCAGTTCTTC; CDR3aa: CASSTQGAGGRGNEQFF
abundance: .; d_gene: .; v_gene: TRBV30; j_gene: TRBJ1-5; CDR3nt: TGTGCCTGGAGTGTATCCCTTGAGGAGCCCCAGCATTTT; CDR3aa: CAWSVSLEEPQHF
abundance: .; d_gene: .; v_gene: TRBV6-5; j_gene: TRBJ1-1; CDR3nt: TGTGCCAGCCGATCACAGGCGAACACTGAAGCTTTCTTT; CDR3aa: CASRSQANTEAFF
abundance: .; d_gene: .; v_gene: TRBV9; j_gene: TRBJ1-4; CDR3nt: TGTGCCAGCAGCGTAGGAGTGATGGGGCGGGAAAAACTGTTTTTT; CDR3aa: CASSVGVMGREKLFF
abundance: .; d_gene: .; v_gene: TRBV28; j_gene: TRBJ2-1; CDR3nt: TGTGCCAGCAGTTTAAACCCCGGGGTCCATGAGCAGTTCTTC; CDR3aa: CASSLNPGVHEQFF
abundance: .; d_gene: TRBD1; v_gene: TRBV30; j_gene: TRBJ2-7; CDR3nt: TGTGCCTGGGCCGGACAGGGGATCCACGAGCAGTACTTC; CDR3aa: CAWAGQGIHEQYF
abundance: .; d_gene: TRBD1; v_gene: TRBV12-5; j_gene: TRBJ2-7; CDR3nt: TGTGCTAGTGGTGGGACAGTGAACTCCTACGAGCAGTACTTC; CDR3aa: CASGGTVNSYEQYF
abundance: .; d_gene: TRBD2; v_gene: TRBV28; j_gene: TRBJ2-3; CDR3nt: TGTGCCAGCAGTGACCCCGGCGGGAGGGCTACAGATACGCAGTATTTT; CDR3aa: CASSDPGGRATDTQYF
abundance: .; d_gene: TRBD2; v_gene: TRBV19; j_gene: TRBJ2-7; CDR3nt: TGTGCCAGTAGTATGGGGACTAGCGGGTTCGACGAGCAGTACTTC; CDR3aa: CASSMGTSGFDEQYF
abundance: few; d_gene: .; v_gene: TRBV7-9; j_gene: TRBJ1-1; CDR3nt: TGTGCCAGCAGCCCCCAGGGGTGGGGGACTGAAGCTTTCTTT; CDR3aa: CASSPQGWGTEAFF
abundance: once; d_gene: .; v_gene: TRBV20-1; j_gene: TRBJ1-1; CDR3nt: TGCAGTGCTAGAGTCAGGTTAGAAGCTTTCTTT; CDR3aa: CSARVRLEAFF
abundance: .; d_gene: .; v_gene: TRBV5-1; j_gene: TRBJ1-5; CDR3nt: TGCGCCAGCAGCTTGGAAACTGATCAGCCCCAGCATTTT; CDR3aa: CASSLETDQPQHF
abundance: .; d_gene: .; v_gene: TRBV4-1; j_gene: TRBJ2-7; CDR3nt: TGCGCCAGCAGCCAAGAACGGGACACCTACGAGCAGTACTTC; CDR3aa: CASSQERDTYEQYF